This note documents a single TCR beta chain sequence. What it binds is not known. This entry is derived from a study of T cell repertoires in cytomegalovirus infection. Study-wide context: Well-studied HLA-B-restricted CMV epitopes were used in the study alongside recently identified HLA-C-restricted ones. The study's findings and limits: HLA-C-restricted TCR beta clonotypes specific for CMV led the ex vivo response. The cumulative frequency of public TCR beta families identified carriers of CMV plus the relevant HLA.

TCRdb redid the calling of the reads with MiXCR, one entry per CDR3 protein. The sample records fewer than 950,000 distinct CDR3 sequences, about 30% being singletons. This CDR3 is 15 amino acids long. Trimming shortened V by 1 base and J by 8 bases, and 17 bases separated the two germline ends. CDR1 is SGHAT, CDR2 FQNNGV, per germline. This sample comprised cultured CD8+ T cells from PBMCs, obtained from culture after CMV antigen stimulation. This receptor was identified in a human donor in good health (CMV status not recorded). Some clones in this sample may be carry-over from other donors' samples. This chain joins TRBV11-2 and TRBJ1-2; TRBD1 might be the D (6 bases). The CDR3: CASSLVSSGVPGYTF. The DNA of the CDR3 is TGTGCCAGCAGCTTAGTCAGTTCAGGGGTTCCGGGCTACACCTTC.